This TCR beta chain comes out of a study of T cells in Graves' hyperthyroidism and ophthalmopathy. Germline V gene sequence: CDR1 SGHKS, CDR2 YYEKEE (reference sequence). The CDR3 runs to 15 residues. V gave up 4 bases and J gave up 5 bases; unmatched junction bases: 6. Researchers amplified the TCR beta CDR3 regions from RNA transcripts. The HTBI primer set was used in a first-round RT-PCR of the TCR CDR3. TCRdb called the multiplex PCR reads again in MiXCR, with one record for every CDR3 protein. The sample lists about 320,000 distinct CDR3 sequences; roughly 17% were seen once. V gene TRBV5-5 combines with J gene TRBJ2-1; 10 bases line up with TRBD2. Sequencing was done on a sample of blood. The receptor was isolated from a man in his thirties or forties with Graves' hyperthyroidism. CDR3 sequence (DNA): TGTGCCAGCAGCAAACTAGCGGGGCCTGACAATGAGCAGTTCTTC. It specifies CASSKLAGPDNEQFF.